This T cell receptor (beta chain) was identified during a study of cytomegalovirus exposure and HLA in healthy donors. About the study: An early data release held some 89 million unique TCRs from HLA-typed donors. Overall study findings and caveats: Sequencing likely caused a cluster of highly shared sequence variants.

In the case of this clone: Its antigen is not known.

V dropped 3 bases and J dropped 2; count of bases not matched to a gene: 3. This CDR3 has 16 amino acids. Germline assignment: CDR1 KGHSH and CDR2 LQKENI. Both 60 Vbeta primers and 13 Jbeta primers went into the PCR. The assay was immunoSEQ multiplex PCR, and TCRdb's table has in-frame clones only and misses some. The sample contains under 200,000 clones, around 82% of which appear only once. The TCR sequence derives from a boy between 2 and 10 years old in good health and CMV-seronegative. The sequencing sample was made of PBMCs. The chain recombines TRBV18 with TRBJ2-5, with 13 bases lining up with TRBD2. CDR3 region: CASSPTSGRTQETQYF. CDR3 in DNA: TGTGCCAGCTCACCGACTAGCGGGAGGACTCAAGAGACCCAGTACTTC.